What follows are 11 T cell receptor beta chains derived from one specimen sequenced in a study of cytomegalovirus exposure and HLA in healthy donors. The PCR used 60 Vbeta and 13 Jbeta primers. TCRdb's table, derived via immunoSEQ multiplex PCR, lists solely in-frame clones and lacks some. This table holds roughly 170,000 clones, 80% found once. Sequencing input: PBMCs. These receptors came from a boy aged 5-17 years in good health and CMV-seronegative.

This clone was counted only a few times. This chain connects TRBV6-6 to TRBJ1-4; D call uncertain. The germline V and J ends were trimmed by 5 bases and 7 bases, with 17 bases remaining between them. There are 15 residues in the CDR3. CDR1 and CDR2 from the germline V gene are MNHNY and SVGAGI (reference sequence). The chain's CDR3 is CASSPGPVAGEKLFF. DNA of the CDR3: TGTGCCAGCAGTCCCGGACCCGTAGCGGGTGAAAAACTGTTTTTT.

The chain carries TRBV9 and TRBJ1-1; D is undetermined. V was shortened by 3 bases and J by 5 bases, with 14 bases between the two germline ends. Per the germline V gene, CDR1 is SGDLS and CDR2 is YYNGEE. The CDR3 runs to 14 residues. CDR3 nucleotides: TGTGCCAGCAGCGGTGGACTTGGAACGACTGAAGCTTTCTTT. Translating it yields CASSGGLGTTEAFF.

The chain carries TRBV11-3 and TRBJ2-2, with 10 bases lining up with TRBD1. Germline CDR1 reads SGHNT; CDR2 reads YENEEA. The CDR3 consists of 14 residues. The J segment lost 6 bases and the V segment lost 4 bases, leaving 2 bases of the junction unmatched. CDR3 DNA sequence: TGTGCCAGCAGCTCAGGACAGGGGGCCGGGGAGCTGTTTTTT. This translates into CASSSGQGAGELFF. The complete variable domain, with remaining parts taken from reference TRBV11-3 and TRBJ2-2, reads EAGVVQSPRYKIIEKKQPVAFWCNPISGHNTLYWYLQNLGQGPELLIRYENEEAVDDSQLPKDRFSAERLKGVDSTLKIQPAELGDSAVYLCASSSGQGAGELFFGEGSRLTVL.

The chain employs TRBV7-9 and TRBJ1-1; possibly TRBD1 for D (5 bases). Germline CDR1 and CDR2: SEHNR and FQNEAQ (reference sequence). The CDR3 covers 14 residues. Trimming took off 3 bases at V and 0 bases at J, with 8 bases between the two ends. This CDR3 reads CASSLTAMNTEAFF. In DNA, the CDR3 is TGTGCCAGCAGCTTGACAGCCATGAACACTGAAGCTTTCTTT.

This chain links TRBV19 with TRBJ1-4; 7 nucleotides agree with TRBD1. Germline CDR1 and CDR2: LNHDA and SQIVND (reference sequence). The V gene end was trimmed by 6 bases and the J gene end by 5 bases; junction bases not matched to a gene: 6. This CDR3 spans 14 amino acids. The CDR3 region is CASSHGTENEKLFF. The CDR3 coding sequence is TGTGCCAGTAGCCACGGGACAGAGAATGAAAAACTGTTTTTT. The variable domain in full, completed from reference TRBV19 and TRBJ1-4, reads DGGITQSPKYLFRKEGQNVTLSCEQNLNHDAMYWYRQDPGQGLRLIYYSQIVNDFQKGDIAEGYSVSREKKESFPLTVTSAQKNPTAFYLCASSHGTENEKLFFGSGTQLSVL.

J is TRBJ2-3 and V is TRBV9; D might be TRBD2 (6 bases). Germline loops: CDR1 SGDLS, CDR2 YYNGEE. CDR3 length equals 14 residues. The V end was cut by 0 bases, the J end by 6 bases, with 11 bases between. CDR3 nucleotide sequence: TGTGCCAGCAGCGTAGGGGGGGAACTGGATACGCAGTATTTT. It is translated as CASSVGGELDTQYF. Full variable domain (outside the CDR3, taken from reference TRBV9 and TRBJ2-3): DSGVTQTPKHLITATGQRVTLRCSPRSGDLSVYWYQQSLDQGLQFLIQYYNGEERAKGNILERFSAQQFPDLHSELNLSSLELGDSALYFCASSVGGELDTQYFGPGTRLTVL.

Of note for this clone: This CDR3 is also generated by other DNA sequences in the sample. The rearrangement links TRBV9 to TRBJ2-2, with TRBD2 matching over 7 bases. J lost 4 bases, V lost 0 bases, and 3 bases had no gene match. This CDR3 region has 15 residues. Germline V lookup: CDR1 SGDLS, CDR2 YYNGEE. For the CDR3, the DNA is TGTGCCAGCAGCGTAGCCACGGGGGGCACCGGGGAGCTGTTTTTT. Translation: CASSVATGGTGELFF.

The rearrangement uses TRBV10-3 and TRBJ2-3, with 13 positions matching TRBD2. V shed 10 bases, J shed 2 bases, and the junction held 9 bases outside the gene matches. There are 16 residues in the CDR3. Germline V CDR1 and CDR2: ENHRY, SYGVKD. The CDR3 region has the DNA TGTGCCACCGGACTAGCGGGGGCGACTAACACAGATACGCAGTATTTT. Amino acid sequence: CATGLAGATNTDTQYF.

V usage is TRBV2 and J usage is TRBJ1-3; 7 bases match TRBD1. This CDR3 comprises 16 residues. J was trimmed by 1 base and V by 5 bases; bases with no gene match: 8. Germline V CDR1 and CDR2: SNHLY, FYNNEI. The CDR3 DNA reads TGTGCCAGCAGTATAACCGGGACAGCTTCTGGAAACACCATATATTTT. It codes for CASSITGTASGNTIYF.

The CDR3 nucleotides read TGTGCCAGTACCGGGACTAGCACTAGCGGGGAGCTGTTTTTT. This translates into CASTGTSTSGELFF. This sequence joins TRBV19 and TRBJ2-2; 9 positions match TRBD2. Per germline, CDR1 LNHDA and CDR2 SQIVND (reference sequence). V gave up 7 bases and J gave up 7 bases; unmatched junction bases: 7. This CDR3 comprises 14 residues.

The V and J genes are TRBV2 and TRBJ2-6, with D possibly matching TRBD1 (6 bases). The CDR3 contains 16 residues. The germline gives CDR1 SNHLY, CDR2 FYNNEI. With 8 bases removed from V and 0 bases from J, the gap between germline ends came to 14 bases. This CDR3 reads CASGRDIFSGANVLTF. The CDR3 coding sequence is TGTGCCAGCGGCCGGGACATCTTCTCTGGGGCCAACGTCCTGACTTTC.